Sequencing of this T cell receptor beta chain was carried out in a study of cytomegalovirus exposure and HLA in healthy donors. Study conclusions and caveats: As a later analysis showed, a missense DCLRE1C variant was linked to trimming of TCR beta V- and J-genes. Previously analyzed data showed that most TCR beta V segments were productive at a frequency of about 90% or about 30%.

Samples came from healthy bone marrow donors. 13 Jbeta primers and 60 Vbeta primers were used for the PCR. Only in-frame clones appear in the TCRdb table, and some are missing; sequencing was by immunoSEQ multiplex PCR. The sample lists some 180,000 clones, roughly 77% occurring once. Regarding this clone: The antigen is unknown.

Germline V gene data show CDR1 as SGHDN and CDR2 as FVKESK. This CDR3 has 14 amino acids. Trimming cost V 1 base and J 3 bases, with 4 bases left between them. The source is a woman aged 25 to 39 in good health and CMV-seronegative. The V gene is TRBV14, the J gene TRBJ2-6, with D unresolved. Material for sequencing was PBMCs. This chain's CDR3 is CASSQANGANVLTF. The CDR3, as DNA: TGTGCCAGCAGCCAAGCCAATGGGGCCAACGTCCTGACTTTC.